The TCR beta chain under discussion was sequenced for a study of blood T cell repertoires in COVID-19. Profiling relied on immunoSEQ multiplex PCR, and the TCRdb table lists in-frame clones only, not all of them. The table has about 190,000 clones, 75% to 90% seen once. J lost 2 bases, V lost 4 bases, and 11 bases had no gene match. The CDR3 covers 16 residues. In germline, CDR1 is MGHRA, CDR2 YSYEKL. Sequencing was carried out using peripheral blood. The chain recombines TRBV4-1 with TRBJ2-7; 7 nucleotides match TRBD1. The clonotype originates from a man aged 30-40 years with acute or convalescent COVID-19. The CDR3 is CASSLQSTGPTYEQYF. As DNA, the CDR3 is TGCGCCAGCAGCCTCCAATCGACAGGGCCAACCTACGAGCAGTACTTC.